This TCR beta chain stems from a study of beta chain features in type 1 diabetes. Whole-study findings and limits: Significant though moderate, a shortening of TCRB CDR3s appeared in all four CD4+ subsets of Type 1 diabetes patients.

Investigators reverse transcribed all isolated RNA, so they sequenced expressed TCRB transcripts. TCRdb's copy holds only in-frame clones and misses some; the assay was immunoSEQ multiplex PCR. The sample includes under 300,000 clones, around 21% seen only once; the top ten take around 0.028%. Unmatched junction bases numbered 8, after V lost 4 bases and J lost 2 bases. Germline V lookup: CDR1 SGHRS, CDR2 YFSETQ. This CDR3 region has 17 residues. This clone was found a few times. The antigen is unknown. The rearrangement uses TRBV5-1 and TRBJ2-2; 10 bases are shared with TRBD2. The sequence came from a woman in her 40s with type 1 diabetes. The sequencing sample was made of naive CD4+ T cells from blood. The CDR3: CASSPTTSGDNTGELFF. The CDR3 DNA sequence: TGCGCCAGCAGCCCCACAACTAGCGGGGACAACACCGGGGAGCTGTTTTTT.